This T cell receptor (beta chain) emerged from a study of OX40 agonist ivuxolimab in advanced cancers. Overall study: Ivuxolimab, an agonist antibody against OX40 (CD134), was given to patients.

Details on this clone: Its antigen remains unidentified.

Anyone with autoimmune disease history or systemic immunosuppression was excluded. The protocol was immunoSEQ multiplex PCR, while the TCRdb copy is restricted to in-frame clones and leaves out a portion. The sample has about 91,000 clones; about 89% are singletons. Study results and limitations: The investigators did not determine what antigen specificity the expanded peripheral T cells had.

The sample here was CD4+ or CD8+ T cells sorted from blood, taken in a trial of the OX40 agonist ivuxolimab. The sequence derives from an adult with an advanced solid tumor such as melanoma, head and neck, liver or kidney cancer.

The CDR3, as DNA: TGTGCCACCAGCAGAGATCGTGTGGTTGGGAACGAGCAGTACTTC. It codes for CATSRDRVVGNEQYF. The chain is built from TRBV15 and TRBJ2-7; D not certain. The CDR3 extends over 15 amino acids. Germline CDR1 LNHNV, CDR2 YYDKDF (reference sequence). V lost 0 bases and J 5 bases, leaving 14 bases between the germline ends.